These 2 T cell receptor beta chains were sequenced from one sample in a study of monozygotic twins with inflammatory bowel disease. TCRdb reprocessed the 5' RACE reads; each CDR3 protein has one entry and no DNA is given. The listing records over 200,000 distinct CDR3 sequences. The sequencing input was blood. The receptors derive from a human donor with ulcerative colitis or Crohn's disease, or a healthy co-twin of an affected twin (not recorded which).

The gene calls are TRBV12-3 or TRBV12-4 and TRBJ2-7; TCRdb gives TRBD1 as the D gene, but with no DNA this cannot be confirmed. The CDR3 extends over 13 amino acids. This CDR3 is CASRPGSLGEQYF.

The chain joins TRBV5-1 to TRBJ2-3; checking the TCRdb D call of TRBD1 is not possible without DNA. Germline V lookup: CDR1 SGHRS, CDR2 YFSETQ. This CDR3 comprises 14 residues. CDR3 residues: CASSPRAGRDTQYF.